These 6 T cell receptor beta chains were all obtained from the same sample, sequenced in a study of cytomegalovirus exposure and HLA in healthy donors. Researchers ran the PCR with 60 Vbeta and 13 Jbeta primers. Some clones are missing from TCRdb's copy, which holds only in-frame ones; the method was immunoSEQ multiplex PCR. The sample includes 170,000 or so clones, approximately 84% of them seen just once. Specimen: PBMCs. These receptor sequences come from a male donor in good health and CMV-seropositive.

CDR3: CASSQVSGSPGNEQFF. As DNA, the CDR3 is TGCGCCAGCAGCCAAGTTAGCGGGAGTCCGGGCAATGAGCAGTTCTTC. The chain is built from TRBV4-1 and TRBJ2-1; TRBD2 matches 9 bases. Trimming took 1 base from V and 6 from J; bases not matched to a gene: 7. This CDR3 comprises 16 residues. Germline V gene lookup returns CDR1 MGHRA and CDR2 YSYEKL.

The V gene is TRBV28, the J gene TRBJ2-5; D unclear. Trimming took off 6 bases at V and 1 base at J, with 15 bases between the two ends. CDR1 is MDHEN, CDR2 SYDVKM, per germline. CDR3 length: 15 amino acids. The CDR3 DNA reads TGTGCCAGCAGCCAAGTACCGACTTCCCAAGAGACCCAGTACTTC. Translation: CASSQVPTSQETQYF. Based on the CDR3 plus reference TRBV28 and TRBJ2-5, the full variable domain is DVKVTQSSRYLVKRTGEKVFLECVQDMDHENMFWYRQDPGLGLRLIYFSYDVKMKEKGDIPEGYSVSREKKERFSLILESASTNQTSMYLCASSQVPTSQETQYFGPGTRLLVL.

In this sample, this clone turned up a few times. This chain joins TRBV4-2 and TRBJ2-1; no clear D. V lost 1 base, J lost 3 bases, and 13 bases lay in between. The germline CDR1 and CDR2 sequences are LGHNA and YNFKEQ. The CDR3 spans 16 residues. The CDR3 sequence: CASSQVAGKGYNEQFF. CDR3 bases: TGTGCCAGCAGCCAAGTAGCCGGTAAAGGCTACAATGAGCAGTTCTTC.

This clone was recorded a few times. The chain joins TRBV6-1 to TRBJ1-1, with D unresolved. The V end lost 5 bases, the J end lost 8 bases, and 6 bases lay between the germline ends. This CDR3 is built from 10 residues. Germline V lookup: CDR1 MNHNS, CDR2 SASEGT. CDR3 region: CASSREEAFF. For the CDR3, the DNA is TGTGCCAGCAGTCGAGAAGAAGCTTTCTTT.

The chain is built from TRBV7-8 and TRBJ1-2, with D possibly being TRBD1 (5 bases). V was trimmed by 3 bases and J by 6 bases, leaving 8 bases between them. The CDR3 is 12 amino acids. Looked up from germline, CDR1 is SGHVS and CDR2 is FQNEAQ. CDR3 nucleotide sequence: TGTGCCAGCAGCTTTCGGACAAATGGCTACACCTTC. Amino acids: CASSFRTNGYTF.

CDR3 sequence reads: CASSPRGAPTNEKLFF. CDR3 in DNA: TGTGCCAGCTCACCGCGGGGGGCTCCAACTAATGAAAAACTGTTTTTT. This rearrangement joins TRBV18 to TRBJ1-4; D possibly corresponds to TRBD1 (6 bases). With 3 bases removed from V and 0 bases from J, the gap between germline ends came to 11 bases. The germline CDR1 and CDR2 sequences are KGHSH and LQKENI. This CDR3 contains 16 residues.